Listed below are T cell receptor beta chains from one sample, sequenced in a study of T-cell reconstitution after alpha-beta-depleted transplantation in children. TCRdb reprocessed the PCR reads via MiXCR and lists one record per CDR3 protein. The sample yields fewer than 550,000 distinct CDR3 sequences, 10% seen once. The sample was PBMCs, taken before TCRalphabeta/CD19-depleted stem cell transplant. The receptors originated from a child under 10 years old with inherited bone marrow failure, due to receive a stem cell transplant. CDR3s include the opening cysteine and the closing phenylalanine or tryptophan. A D gene is named only where the DNA matches it firmly.

CASSSAASYEQYF | TRBV7-1 | .
CASSPGTEFSGNTIYF | TRBV5-1 | TRBD1
CAWSLTESYEQYF | TRBV30 | .
CSAAGTRSDEQFF | TRBV20-1 | TRBD2
CAWRPRGVAYNSPLHF | TRBV30 | .
CASSPLSGRANEQFF | TRBV7-2 | TRBD2
CASSPSGTYEQYF | TRBV12-3/TRBV12-4 | .
CASSLGPEGTTSYEQYF | TRBV27 | TRBD2
CASSYSGGTSYTGELFF | TRBV6-2/TRBV6-3 | TRBD2
CSARTNRPGGGRSSYEQYF | TRBV20-1 | TRBD2
CSARPGQNTDTQYF | TRBV20-1 | TRBD1
CSVDDERYEQYF | TRBV29-1 | .
CASSMGLAGIRADTQYF | TRBV19 | TRBD2
CASSILSMADPHNEQFF | TRBV19 | .
CASSYTASGANVLTF | TRBV6-5 | .
CASSRGTSGPAANTGELFF | TRBV28 | TRBD2
CASSSRSSSPYEQYF | TRBV11-2 | .
CASSFGDRANNEQFF | TRBV12-3/TRBV12-4 | TRBD1
CASSTILSFSYEQYF | TRBV7-2 | .
CASRLEGRGPYEQYF | TRBV12-3/TRBV12-4 | .
CSADRRIDGYTF | TRBV20-1 | .
CASSDGTASGNTIYF | TRBV7-9 | TRBD1
CASSLVRATDTQYF | TRBV5-6 | .
CSVIQGTSSYNEQFF | TRBV29-1 | .
CASSRRREGRDNEQFF | TRBV11-2 | TRBD2
CASSPPAEETQYF | TRBV18 | .
CASSVASQGPDYGYTF | TRBV9 | .
CASSSGPPGTGELFF | TRBV7-2 | .
CASSQTFPANEQFF | TRBV7-9 | .
CAWRKTPGQFYEQYF | TRBV30 | .
CSASQGTSGYNEQFF | TRBV20-1 | TRBD2
CSAPGDYGYTF | TRBV20-1 | .
CASSPTAGELFF | TRBV12-3/TRBV12-4 | .
CASSQGGDGYTF | TRBV3-1 | .
CASGPLAGRNEQYF | TRBV2 | TRBD2
CASSIEVTGVPYEQYF | TRBV19 | TRBD1
CASSESGSPLHF | TRBV25-1 | .
CASSYDRGRNEQFF | TRBV5-4 | TRBD1
CASSQGGVEMAFF | TRBV3-1 | .
CSAPPGSYNEQFF | TRBV20-1 | .
CASGDPGTASYEQYF | TRBV5-1 | .
CASSSRTFSNQPQHF | TRBV12-3/TRBV12-4 | .
CASSWRGGSTYEQYF | TRBV27 | .
CATSRGSGLYSYNEQFF | TRBV15 | .
CASSDVPGPYEQYF | TRBV28 | .
CASSDSLAGGYFTDTQYF | TRBV21-1 | .
CSASKAGVQQYF | TRBV20-1 | TRBD2
CSARASRLAGGGYNEQFF | TRBV20-1 | TRBD2
CASSQEWSSGVSSYNEQFF | TRBV4-3 | TRBD2
CASSPGQGEQYF | TRBV5-4 | TRBD1
CSARAKRSYEQYF | TRBV20-1 | .
CASSGRGADTQYF | TRBV25-1 | .
CASSQAGDEQFF | TRBV4-1 | .
CASSLAVASGRIPDEQFF | TRBV5-1 | TRBD2
CASSLAGAPNEKLFF | TRBV7-2 | .